This TCR beta chain was sequenced in a study of vaccination and CD4 T cells after COVID-19 (dated by TCRdb to between 2021 and 2024). Context from the whole study: The convalescent cohort included six males and four females, with two Hispanic individuals, seven Caucasians, two Asians and one multiracial person. Memory CD4+ T cell crossreactivity between SARS-CoV-2 and common cold coronavirus spike proteins was assessed at the TCR clonotype level in an earlier paper using these donors. The time from the second vaccine dose to post-vaccine blood sampling had a median of roughly 77 days and ranged from about 12 to 241 days. Culture stimuli were overlapping spike peptide pools from SARS-CoV-2 and from the common cold coronaviruses HCoV-NL63, HCoV-OC43 and HCoV-229E. Participants received two doses of either the Pfizer-BioNTech BNT162b2 vaccine (n=8) or the Moderna mRNA-1273 vaccine (n=2). The spike-specific CD4+ TCR repertoire was compared before and after mRNA vaccination in over 9 COVID-19 convalescent patients and 4 infection-naive healthy vaccine recipients. Control cultures received a CEFX viral epitope pool as the positive control, an HIV-1 Nef peptide pool as the negative control, or no peptide. Post-COVID blood samples from convalescent patients were collected a median of around 100 days after diagnosis, with a range of about 30 to 170 days. What the authors observed across the whole study: The study included relatively few convalescent patients and did not analyze early timepoints after natural infection. The median number of SARS-CoV-2-reactive clonotypes rose from about 23 after infection to 35 to 45 after vaccination, but the change was not significant. Among the post-vaccine SARS-CoV-2-reactive clones in convalescent patients, a median around 90% showed up only after vaccination, which suggests vaccine-specific priming. In convalescent patients, nearly all vaccine-specific clones (304 of 307) were found to be mono-reactive for SARS-CoV-2 spike rather than cross-reactive with common cold coronaviruses.

The library relied on PCR. At the Johns Hopkins FTIC core, DNA from the cultured CD4+ T cells underwent TCR sequencing with the Oncomine TCR Beta short-read assay. Genomic DNA was extracted from the cultured CD4+ T cells with the QIAamp micro DNA kit. Oncomine TCR Beta libraries from cultured CD4+ T cells were pooled using unique dual indexes and sequenced on an Illumina iSeq 100. The source study handled its data this way. Non-productive sequences were removed, and CDR3s that did not start with C, did not end with F or W, or were shorter than 7 amino acids were discarded. Antigen-specific clonotypes were identified using the MANAFEST web application through comparison of peptide-stimulated wells with reference and other culture wells. Positive clones required FDR below 0.05, an odds ratio above 5, and productive frequency above 0.1% in at least two of three replicate wells. A clonotype was classed as cross-reactive if the clonotype showed significant expansion both in SARS-CoV-2 spike wells and in at least one common cold coronavirus spike condition. CDR3 homology was assessed with Levenshtein distances (stringdist) and unrooted phylogenetic trees (ape) in R version 3.6.1. TCRdb took the public reads, trimmed them with fastp at Q25, ran MiXCR for clone calling and kept in-frame beta chains. Every distinct CDR3 protein forms one entry, paired with its most common genes and DNA. The V and J calls and clone size are TCRdb's, not the authors'. Counted in this sample were thousands of distinct CDR3 sequences; roughly 28% of them appeared once. The biggest ten clones account for 20% to 25% of the sample.

This clonotype is deemed medium-sized (0.01 to 0.1%). Its antigen remains unidentified. Per-nucleotide qualities are absent, and no much larger clonotype sits a single base away. Explained via the paper, the treatment or condition label denotes: roughly nine-day PBMC culture with coronavirus spike peptide pools or control peptides (ViraFEST assay). CD4+ T cells from unexposed donors were collected before the COVID-19 pandemic (2011-2018). To expand antigen-specific T cells with peptide pools and then pick out the expanded clonotypes through TCR sequencing, the study relied on the ViraFEST assay. PBMCs were cultured at a few million per well in IMDM supplemented with roughly 5.2% human AB serum and around 9.5 IU/ml IL-2, with around 10 ug/ml peptide pools added. On days 3 and 7, half of the culture medium was replaced with fresh IL-2-containing medium. After 10 days of culture, CD4+ T cells were isolated by negative selection with the EasySep CD4+ T cell isolation kit. As far as cell numbers permitted, CD4+ T cells from unexposed donors were tested for reactivity against SARS-CoV-2 S and N as well as four spike pools from common cold coronaviruses. Ficoll-Paque Plus gradient centrifugation was used to isolate PBMCs from whole blood, and the isolated PBMCs were then either used fresh or cryopreserved at -140C. Each culture condition was generally run in triplicate wells. Leukapheresis product for the unexposed donors was purchased commercially.

The sequencing sample was made of CD4+ T cells from blood, cultured in vitro. The TCR comes from a human donor in good health.

The DNA reads TGTGCCAGCAGCTTAGGGGAGGGTTCCCAGCATTTT. Protein translation: CASSLGEGSQHF. This receptor chain uses TRBV7-2 and TRBJ1-5, with the D gene not clear enough to name. There are 12 amino acids in the CDR3, from cysteine to phenylalanine inclusive. Only CDR3 DNA is held: 36 bases, read in frame from base 1. V lost 1 base and J lost 11 bases; the stretch between them is 9 bases long. CDR1 SGHTA and CDR2 FQGNSA are derived from the germline V gene.